A single sample gave rise to the 16 T cell receptor beta chains below, sequenced in a study of Graves' ophthalmopathy and Graves' hyperthyroidism. Scientists amplified the TCR beta CDR3 regions from RNA transcripts. Second-round multiplex PCR came after a first-round RT-PCR that employed HTBI primers. TCRdb itself ran the multiplex PCR reads through MiXCR, one entry per CDR3 protein. The sample consists of under 250,000 distinct CDR3 sequences, about 22% of them appearing once. Sequenced sample: peripheral blood. The origin of the receptors is a woman aged 45-65 years with Graves' ophthalmopathy.

This clonotype was counted at least ten times. V and J are TRBV5-1 and TRBJ2-5, with 7 bases that match TRBD2. This CDR3 contains 16 residues. V lost 5 bases and J lost 2; bases outside the gene matches: 12. The germline V gene has CDR1 SGHRS and CDR2 YFSETQ. The CDR3 loop is CASSSWNGRIQETQYF. The CDR3 coding sequence is TGCGCCAGCAGTAGTTGGAACGGGAGGATACAAGAGACCCAGTACTTC.

The sample holds a few counts of this clonotype. The chain combines TRBV20-1 with TRBJ2-5, with 7 bases that match TRBD1. Unmatched junction bases numbered 9, after V lost 5 bases and J lost 3 bases. The CDR3 loop spans 14 amino acids. CDR1 and CDR2 (germline): DFQATT, SNEGSKA (reference sequence). The CDR3 DNA sequence: TGCAGTGCTGCCCTACAGGGGTTCGAAGAGACCCAGTACTTC. Amino acid sequence: CSAALQGFEETQYF.

The sample holds a few counts of this clonotype. V and J are TRBV5-1 and TRBJ2-7, with 8 nucleotides matching TRBD2. Germline loops: CDR1 SGHRS, CDR2 YFSETQ. The CDR3 has 16 amino acids. Unmatched junction bases numbered 5, after V lost 0 bases and J lost 0 bases. CDR3 DNA sequence: TGCGCCAGCAGCTTGGATTTCGGGACTAGCTCCTACGAGCAGTACTTC. Residues: CASSLDFGTSSYEQYF.

This clonotype was detected many times. The rearrangement links TRBV6-1 to TRBJ1-3; maybe TRBD1 (5 bases). This CDR3 is 15 amino acids long. The germline V and J ends were trimmed by 3 bases and 2 bases, with 11 bases remaining between them. The germline V gene has CDR1 MNHNS and CDR2 SASEGT. The CDR3 loop is CASSDRGLAGNTIYF. CDR3 bases: TGTGCCAGCAGTGATAGGGGCCTTGCTGGAAACACCATATATTTT.

This clonotype was observed many times. The chain recombines TRBV5-1 with TRBJ2-7, with a weak D call TRBD2 (5 bases). V was cut by 4 bases and J by 3 bases, with 17 bases left in between. The CDR3 sequence is 15 residues long. The germline V gene encodes CDR1 SGHRS and CDR2 YFSETQ. The CDR3 nucleotides are TGCGCCAGCAGCATCGGGCGAGCGAGGGACTACGAGCAGTACTTC. It codes for CASSIGRARDYEQYF.

In its sample, this clonotype was seen a few times. The gene calls are TRBV6-5 and TRBJ1-2; no definite D call. Germline loops: CDR1 MNHEY, CDR2 SVGAGI. The length of the CDR3 is 12 residues. Trimming took off 3 bases at V and 7 bases at J, with 9 bases between the two ends. The CDR3 DNA reads as TGTGCCAGCAGTTATCGAGGTAGTGGCTACACCTTC. It translates to CASSYRGSGYTF.

There are many counts of this clonotype. The chain carries TRBV29-1 and TRBJ2-7; D assignment may be TRBD1 or TRBD2 (5 bases each). Germline V gene lookup returns CDR1 SQVTM and CDR2 ANQGSEA. The V end was cut by 7 bases, the J end by 4 bases, with 11 bases between. CDR3 size: 11 residues. Here the CDR3 DNA reads TGCAGCGCCGGGACCAGTTACGAGCAGTACTTC. This codes for CSAGTSYEQYF.

The rearrangement uses TRBV2 and TRBJ1-1; D unclear. The CDR3 length is 10 residues. Germline V CDR1 and CDR2: SNHLY, FYNNEI. V dropped 7 bases and J dropped 7 bases, with 7 bases sitting between them. CDR3 DNA sequence: TGTGCCAGCACCCAGTTTGAAGCTTTCTTT. Protein sequence: CASTQFEAFF.

At least ten counts were recorded for this clonotype. This chain connects TRBV29-1 to TRBJ2-7; 9 bases agree with TRBD1. This CDR3 is 15 amino acids long. Germline assignment: CDR1 SQVTM and CDR2 ANQGSEA. V trimming: 3 bases; J trimming: 6 bases; junction bases outside the gene matches: 12. The CDR3 DNA is TGCAGCGTTGACTCTGGGACAGGGTCCACCCGCGAGCAGTACTTC. Translated, it gives CSVDSGTGSTREQYF.

Many counts were recorded for this clonotype. The V call is TRBV6-5, the J call TRBJ2-7, with D perhaps TRBD1 or TRBD2 (5 bases each). Per germline, CDR1 MNHEY and CDR2 SVGAGI. The CDR3 length is 14 residues. Trimming pared 2 bases from V and 2 bases from J, leaving 10 bases between. The DNA of the CDR3 is TGTGCCAGCAGTTACCGGGACGAACCCTACGAGCAGTACTTC. This codes for CASSYRDEPYEQYF.

This clonotype appeared many times. V gene TRBV11-1 combines with J gene TRBJ1-5; 8 bases are a match to TRBD1. This CDR3 contains 18 residues. The ends lost 1 base at V and 1 base at J; junction bases unmatched: 9. The V gene's germline CDR1 is SGHAT and CDR2 FQDESV (reference sequence). CDR3 amino acids: CASSLVSGQGWSNQPQHF. In DNA, the CDR3 is TGTGCCAGCAGCTTAGTTTCCGGACAGGGCTGGAGCAATCAGCCCCAGCATTTT. The full variable domain, completed using reference TRBV11-1 and TRBJ1-5, is EAEVAQSPRYKITEKSQAVAFWCDPISGHATLYWYRQILGQGPELLVQFQDESVVDDSQLPKDRFSAERLKGVDSTLKIQPAELGDSAMYLCASSLVSGQGWSNQPQHFGDGTRLSIL.

This clonotype has a single count. This rearrangement joins TRBV11-2 to TRBJ2-7, with 7 bases fitting TRBD2. J gave up 2 bases and V 1 base, and 5 bases lay outside the gene matches. This CDR3 contains 15 residues. CDR1 SGHAT and CDR2 FQNNGV come from the germline V gene. The CDR3 DNA sequence: TGTGCCAGCAGCTTAGTTGGGGGGGGGACCTACGAGCAGTACTTC. This translates into CASSLVGGGTYEQYF.

This clonotype occurred a few times. The chain is built from TRBV20-1 and TRBJ2-7; possible D gene TRBD2, 6 bases. The CDR3 is made up of 12 amino acids. The V gene lost 5 bases and the J gene lost 4 bases, with 12 bases spanning the gap. The germline V gene encodes CDR1 DFQATT and CDR2 SNEGSKA (reference sequence). For the CDR3, the DNA is TGCAGTGCTGGAGGGTTCCTATACGAGCAGTACTTC. Translated, it gives CSAGGFLYEQYF.

Ten or more counts support this clonotype. The chain uses TRBV2 and TRBJ2-7; D may correspond to TRBD1 or TRBD2 (5 bases each). Germline V lookup: CDR1 SNHLY, CDR2 FYNNEI. Trimming stripped 8 bases from V and 1 base from J, with 12 bases between. This CDR3 spans 13 amino acids. The CDR3 spells CASLGRTSYEQYF. For the CDR3, the DNA is TGTGCCAGCCTGGGACGGACATCCTACGAGCAGTACTTC.

This clonotype was picked up many times. This sequence joins TRBV10-3 and TRBJ1-2, with a possible D match to TRBD1 (5 bases). CDR3 length equals 13 residues. The germline CDR1 and CDR2 sequences are ENHRY and SYGVKD. V lost 6 bases to trimming and J lost 2 bases, with 10 bases between them. In DNA form, the CDR3 reads TGTGCCATCAGCGAGGGGCAGAACTATGGCTACACCTTC. This encodes CAISEGQNYGYTF.

The CDR3 here is CASTGTWNTEAFF. The CDR3 region has the DNA TGTGCCAGTACCGGGACCTGGAACACTGAAGCTTTCTTT. The V call is TRBV19, the J call TRBJ1-1, with a weak D call TRBD1 (5 bases). Trimming took off 7 bases at V and 1 base at J, with 10 bases between the two ends. Per germline, CDR1 LNHDA and CDR2 SQIVND (reference sequence). The CDR3 consists of 13 residues.